The 30 T cell receptor beta chains reported below all come from one sample, sequenced in a study of blood T cell repertoires in COVID-19. The table came from immunoSEQ multiplex PCR; TCRdb's copy has only in-frame clones and leaves some out. The sample carries around 370,000 clones, over 70% recorded once. Sequenced material: peripheral blood. Source of these receptors: a woman between 45 and 60 years old with COVID-19, enrolled during active disease.

The rearrangement links TRBV6-2 or TRBV6-3 to TRBJ2-7; 10 bases agree with TRBD2. This CDR3 region has 15 residues. J was trimmed by 3 bases and V by 6 bases; bases with no gene match: 8. Germline CDR1 reads MNHEY; CDR2 reads SVGEGT. The CDR3 coding sequence is TGTGCCAGCAGCCGGCTAGCGGGAGTCTTCTACGAGCAGTACTTC. This sequence encodes CASSRLAGVFYEQYF.

The rearrangement links TRBV5-1 to TRBJ1-3; 10 nucleotides agree with TRBD1. Germline V gene lookup returns CDR1 SGHRS and CDR2 YFSETQ. The length of the CDR3 is 14 residues. With V trimmed by 0 bases and J by 8 bases, 2 bases remained unmatched. The CDR3 reads CASSLGQGAYTIYF. In DNA, the CDR3 is TGCGCCAGCAGCTTGGGACAGGGGGCATACACCATATATTTT. Variable domain in full (rest from reference TRBV5-1 and TRBJ1-3): KAGVTQTPRYLIKTRGQQVTLSCSPISGHRSVSWYQQTPGQGLQFLFEYFSETQRNKGNFPGRFSGRQFSNSRSEMNVSTLELGDSALYLCASSLGQGAYTIYFGEGSWLTVV.

The genes are TRBV4-2 and TRBJ2-7, with a tentative D call TRBD2 (6 bases). The germline gives CDR1 LGHNA, CDR2 YNFKEQ. Trimming left V 6 bases short and J 5 bases short, with 23 bases between. This CDR3 has 16 amino acids. CDR3 sequence reads: CASRRKDGGRDDEQYF. The CDR3 nucleotides are TGTGCCAGCAGACGAAAGGATGGGGGGAGAGACGACGAGCAGTACTTC.

The chain combines TRBV11-3 with TRBJ2-7; D unclear. In germline, CDR1 is SGHNT, CDR2 YENEEA. Trimming removed 7 bases at V and 4 bases at J, with 17 bases between. This CDR3 region has 14 residues. DNA of the CDR3: TGTGCCAGCACCCGTCGTGGAGAAGAGTACGAGCAGTACTTC. It codes for CASTRRGEEYEQYF. Full variable domain (outside the CDR3, taken from reference TRBV11-3 and TRBJ2-7): EAGVVQSPRYKIIEKKQPVAFWCNPISGHNTLYWYLQNLGQGPELLIRYENEEAVDDSQLPKDRFSAERLKGVDSTLKIQPAELGDSAVYLCASTRRGEEYEQYFGPGTRLTVT.

This chain connects TRBV18 to TRBJ2-7; 10 bases align to TRBD1. The CDR3 spans 15 residues. CDR1 is KGHSH and CDR2 is LQKENI in the germline V gene. The ends lost 1 base at V and 7 bases at J; junction bases unmatched: 7. CDR3 coding DNA: TGTGCCAGCTCACCACAGGGACAGGGGACGAGGGAGCAGTACTTC. This sequence encodes CASSPQGQGTREQYF.

This clone was found once. The J gene is TRBJ2-7, the V gene TRBV19, with 7 bases lining up with TRBD2. CDR1 and CDR2 from the germline V gene are LNHDA and SQIVND (reference sequence). V was pared by 6 bases and J by 0 bases, with 5 bases of the junction left unmatched. The CDR3 runs to 14 residues. The CDR3 here is CASRRAGTSYEQYF. The CDR3 DNA reads TGTGCCAGTAGACGAGCGGGGACCTCCTACGAGCAGTACTTC.

This rearrangement joins TRBV11-3 to TRBJ2-7; no firm D call. Germline CDR1 is SGHNT and CDR2 is YENEEA. Deletions cut 2 bases from V and 5 bases from J, with 7 bases between. This CDR3 comprises 12 residues. The CDR3 bases are TGTGCCAGCAGCTTATGGGCCCACGAGCAGTACTTC. Translation gives CASSLWAHEQYF.

The DNA for the CDR3 is TGTGCCAGCAGTCAAAGACAGGGCATTGAGAAAGCTTTCTTT. Its protein product is CASSQRQGIEKAFF. The chain joins TRBV6-5 to TRBJ1-1; 7 positions agree with TRBD1. Germline loops: CDR1 MNHEY, CDR2 SVGAGI. The CDR3 length is 14 residues. The J segment lost 9 bases and the V segment lost 5 bases, leaving 12 bases of the junction unmatched.

The chain combines TRBV3-1 (or the pseudogene TRBV3-2) with TRBJ2-1; D is perhaps TRBD2 (6 bases). Germline V gene lookup returns CDR1 LGHDT and CDR2 YNNKEL (reference sequence). This CDR3 spans 13 amino acids. The V end lost 4 bases, the J end lost 9 bases, and 13 bases lay between the germline ends. In nucleotides, the CDR3 is TGTGCCAGCAGCCTCCTAAGCGGGCGTGAGCAGTTCTTC. Translation: CASSLLSGREQFF.

The V call is TRBV7-2, the J call TRBJ1-2; D is uncertain. Trimming pared 5 bases from V and 5 bases from J, leaving 15 bases between. This CDR3 has 14 amino acids. Germline CDR1 and CDR2: SGHTA and FQGNSA. The CDR3 loop reads CASSARGFLYGYTF. CDR3 DNA: TGTGCCAGCAGCGCGAGAGGGTTCCTTTATGGCTACACCTTC.

The chain recombines TRBV30 with TRBJ1-1; TRBD1 matches at 8 bases. The germline V gene encodes CDR1 GTSNPN and CDR2 SVGIG (reference sequence). The CDR3 loop spans 12 amino acids. V gave up 1 base and J gave up 8 bases; unmatched junction bases: 3. The CDR3 loop is CAWSDRDREAFF. The CDR3 nucleotides read TGTGCCTGGAGTGACCGGGACAGGGAAGCTTTCTTT. The full variable domain, with the rest looked up from reference TRBV30 and TRBJ1-1, is SQTIHQWPATLVQPVGSPLSLECTVEGTSNPNLYWYRQAAGRGLQLLFYSVGIGQISSEVPQNLSASRPQDRQFILSSKKLLLSDSGFYLCAWSDRDREAFFGQGTRLTVV.

The V gene is TRBV28, the J gene TRBJ1-1; TRBD1 matches at 12 bases. Trimming cost V 5 bases and J 3 bases; bases outside gene matches: 10. The CDR3 consists of 17 residues. Germline CDR1 MDHEN, CDR2 SYDVKM. The CDR3 DNA reads TGTGCCAGCAGTACCCCCGGGACAGGGGGCTGGCACACTGAAGCTTTCTTT. Translating gives CASSTPGTGGWHTEAFF.

The chain combines TRBV12-3 or TRBV12-4 with TRBJ2-5; tentatively, D is TRBD1 (6 bases). This CDR3 has 13 residues. V lost 8 bases, J lost 4 bases, and 14 bases lay in between. The CDR3 protein is CASGLQGGETQYF. In DNA form, the CDR3 reads TGTGCCAGCGGATTACAGGGCGGAGAGACCCAGTACTTC.

The CDR3 loop is CASSYDPSSYNEQFF. CDR3 coding DNA: TGTGCCAGCAGTTACGATCCTAGCTCCTACAATGAGCAGTTCTTC. This chain connects TRBV6-5 to TRBJ2-1; D remains ambiguous. The V gene lost 2 bases and the J gene lost 0 bases, with 8 bases spanning the gap. The CDR3 runs to 15 residues. The germline V gene has CDR1 MNHEY and CDR2 SVGAGI.

This chain uses TRBV19 with TRBJ1-3, with 8 positions matching TRBD1. The CDR3 has 14 residues. With 8 bases clipped from V and 6 bases from J, the junction kept 9 bases outside the gene matches. Germline V gives CDR1 LNHDA, CDR2 SQIVND (reference sequence). The CDR3 protein is CASSQTGAINTIYF. The CDR3 DNA sequence: TGTGCCAGTTCTCAGACAGGGGCGATAAACACCATATATTTT.

The genes are TRBV10-3 and TRBJ1-4; TRBD1 agrees at 10 bases. J gave up 6 bases and V 7 bases, and 2 bases lay outside the gene matches. CDR3 length: 13 amino acids. Germline V gives CDR1 ENHRY, CDR2 SYGVKD. CDR3 sequence reads: CAIKGTGDEKLFF. The CDR3 nucleotides are TGTGCCATCAAGGGGACAGGGGATGAAAAACTGTTTTTT.

This chain links TRBV7-2 with TRBJ1-1; D might be TRBD1 (6 bases). With 4 bases removed from V and 1 base from J, the gap between germline ends came to 10 bases. Germline V gives CDR1 SGHTA, CDR2 FQGNSA. This CDR3 has 14 residues. CDR3 bases: TGTGCCAGCAGCTGGACAGTCTGGAACACTGAAGCTTTCTTT. As protein: CASSWTVWNTEAFF.

The CDR3 sequence is CASSPRTSGRVYEQYF. The CDR3 coding sequence is TGTGCCAGCTCACCAAGGACTAGCGGGAGAGTCTACGAGCAGTACTTC. This rearrangement joins TRBV18 to TRBJ2-7; 13 nucleotides match TRBD2. The CDR3 totals 16 residues. The ends lost 2 bases at V and 3 bases at J; junction bases unmatched: 4. CDR1 is KGHSH, CDR2 LQKENI, per germline.

There are a few counts of this clone. The chain is built from TRBV5-1 and TRBJ2-2; 7 positions match TRBD1. V was pared by 1 base and J by 5 bases, with 5 bases of the junction left unmatched. The germline CDR1 and CDR2 sequences are SGHRS and YFSETQ. CDR3 length equals 15 residues. The CDR3 sequence: CASSLTTGPTGELFF. CDR3 sequence (DNA): TGCGCCAGCAGCTTGACGACAGGGCCTACCGGGGAGCTGTTTTTT.

CDR3: CASRRLPGQGAYEQYF. The CDR3 DNA sequence: TGTGCCAGCAGAAGACTTCCGGGACAGGGGGCCTACGAGCAGTACTTC. The J gene is TRBJ2-7, the V gene TRBV27; 11 bases are shared with TRBD1. This CDR3 spans 16 amino acids. The V segment lost 6 bases and the J segment 2 bases; nucleotides outside the gene matches: 9. Germline values: CDR1 MNHEY, CDR2 SMNVEV (reference sequence).

The CDR3, as DNA: TGTGCCAGCAGCCCAGACAGGGGGTGGGAGCAGTACTTC. Amino acids: CASSPDRGWEQYF. J is TRBJ2-7 and V is TRBV3-1 (or the pseudogene TRBV3-2), with 9 bases that match TRBD1. The CDR3 is made up of 13 amino acids. CDR1 is LGHDT, CDR2 YNNKEL, per germline (reference sequence). J was trimmed by 7 bases and V by 4 bases; bases with no gene match: 5.

This chain uses TRBV5-6 with TRBJ2-1; TRBD1 matches at 9 bases. Germline assignment: CDR1 SGHDT and CDR2 YYEEEE. CDR3 size: 15 residues. V shed 3 bases and J 7 bases; nucleotides not matched to a gene: 8. CDR3 in amino acids: CASSWWGQGQNEQFF. The CDR3 region has the DNA TGTGCCAGCAGCTGGTGGGGACAGGGCCAAAATGAGCAGTTCTTC.

This clone occurred a few times. V and J are TRBV11-2 and TRBJ2-3, with 8 bases lining up with TRBD2. The ends lost 5 bases at V and 4 bases at J; junction bases unmatched: 11. The CDR3 is 16 amino acids. Looked up from germline, CDR1 is SGHAT and CDR2 is FQNNGV. The CDR3 nucleotides are TGTGCCAGCAGCCTGGGACTAGTCCAGTTCTCAGATACGCAGTATTTT. It specifies CASSLGLVQFSDTQYF.

The chain is built from TRBV30 and TRBJ2-3; D remains unclear. The CDR3 has 11 residues. Between the trimmed V and J ends, which lost 5 bases and 4 bases, there was a span of 7 bases. The V gene's germline CDR1 is GTSNPN and CDR2 SVGIG (reference sequence). The CDR3 reads CAWGASDTQYF. The CDR3 DNA reads as TGTGCCTGGGGCGCGTCAGATACGCAGTATTTT.

The rearrangement uses TRBV18 and TRBJ1-4; D remains ambiguous. V was cut by 0 bases and J by 3 bases, with 11 bases left in between. The CDR3 extends over 16 amino acids. Germline values: CDR1 KGHSH, CDR2 LQKENI. CDR3 nucleotide sequence: TGTGCCAGCTCACCACCCTCTCCAACATCTAATGAAAAACTGTTTTTT. It translates to CASSPPSPTSNEKLFF.

The gene calls are TRBV18 and TRBJ2-1; TRBD2 agrees at 7 bases. V lost 3 bases and J lost 4; bases outside the gene matches: 6. The CDR3 sequence is 15 residues long. Germline V gene data show CDR1 as KGHSH and CDR2 as LQKENI. CDR3 sequence reads: CASSPDGTTYNEQFF. As DNA, the CDR3 is TGTGCCAGCTCACCCGACGGGACTACTTACAATGAGCAGTTCTTC.

The chain couples TRBV7-2 to TRBJ2-3; 7 nucleotides agree with TRBD2. The junction had 6 bases not matched to a gene; V was cut back by 3 bases and J by 3 bases. CDR1 and CDR2 (germline): SGHTA, FQGNSA. The length of the CDR3 is 15 residues. In DNA form, the CDR3 reads TGTGCCAGCAGCTTCAGCGGGATAGGAACAGATACGCAGTATTTT. Amino acids: CASSFSGIGTDTQYF.

This sequence joins TRBV29-1 and TRBJ1-2, with a weak D call TRBD1 (6 bases). V was cut by 4 bases and J by 5 bases, with 17 bases left in between. The CDR3 length is 14 residues. Germline CDR1 and CDR2: SQVTM and ANQGSEA. CDR3 protein: CSVALQGSFYGYTF. CDR3 DNA sequence: TGCAGCGTTGCCTTACAGGGCTCTTTTTATGGCTACACCTTC.

J is TRBJ2-3 and V is TRBV25-1, with D maybe TRBD1 (6 bases). CDR3 length: 14 residues. V was trimmed by 2 bases and J by 4 bases, leaving 10 bases between them. In germline, CDR1 is MGHDK, CDR2 SYGVNS. CDR3 residues: CASSEVGGADTQYF. CDR3 DNA: TGTGCCAGCAGTGAAGTTGGGGGCGCAGATACGCAGTATTTT.

J is TRBJ2-1 and V is TRBV6-5, with a weak D call TRBD2 (6 bases). The CDR3 loop spans 14 amino acids. Germline V gives CDR1 MNHEY, CDR2 SVGAGI. Deletions cut 6 bases from V and 4 bases from J, with 13 bases between. For the CDR3, the DNA is TGTGCCAGCAGAATAGCGGCGACATACAATGAGCAGTTCTTC. This translates into CASRIAATYNEQFF.